This is a list of T cell receptor beta chains from one sample in a study of blood T cell repertoires in COVID-19. TCRdb's table, derived via immunoSEQ multiplex PCR, lists solely in-frame clones and lacks some. The sample has roughly 300,000 clones, approximately 85% seen once. Input material: peripheral blood. These receptors were obtained from a human donor in a cohort sampled during active COVID-19. Each CDR3 is given with its conserved first and last residue. D genes are given only for firm matches. Clone size is stated in some rows and not others, as once, few, many or a class when expanded.

v_gene	d_gene	abundance	len	j_gene	CDR3aa	CDR3nt
TRBV7-2	TRBD1	-	16	TRBJ2-3	CASRVAWGQGTDTQYF	TGTGCCAGCAGGGTAGCTTGGGGACAGGGCACAGATACGCAGTATTTT
TRBV5-1	TRBD1	-	12	TRBJ2-7	CASSIGTGGQYF	TGCGCCAGCAGCATTGGGACAGGGGGGCAGTACTTC
TRBV5-1	-	few	15	TRBJ1-5	CASSLIAGSNQPQHF	TGCGCCAGCAGCTTGATTGCAGGGAGCAATCAGCCCCAGCATTTT
TRBV7-8	TRBD1	once	15	TRBJ1-4	CASSFLTGDNEKLFF	TGTGCCAGCAGCTTCTTGACAGGGGATAATGAAAAACTGTTTTTT
TRBV5-4	TRBD1	few	14	TRBJ1-2	CASSPDRGLGGYTF	TGTGCCAGCAGCCCTGACAGGGGGCTGGGAGGCTACACCTTC
TRBV25-1	-	-	14	TRBJ1-1	CASSPGDWGTEAFF	TGTGCCAGCAGTCCTGGGGACTGGGGCACTGAAGCTTTCTTT
TRBV12-5	-	-	11	TRBJ1-2	CASGFGYGYTF	TGTGCTAGTGGTTTCGGTTATGGCTACACCTTC
TRBV2	TRBD1	once	18	TRBJ1-2	CASSLRLKGQGTFYGYTF	TGTGCCAGCAGTCTACGTCTAAAAGGACAGGGGACGTTCTATGGCTACACCTTC
TRBV7-3	-	-	13	TRBJ1-2	CASSPSSYDGYTF	TGTGCCAGCAGCCCTTCTAGCTATGATGGCTACACCTTC
TRBV19	-	-	18	TRBJ2-3	CASSIVRTGSRPGDTQYF	TGTGCCAGTAGTATAGTTCGTACCGGGTCCCGACCCGGAGATACGCAGTATTTT
TRBV14	-	few	14	TRBJ2-7	CASSAQGNYREQYF	TGTGCCAGCAGTGCGCAGGGGAACTATCGCGAGCAGTACTTC
TRBV10-3	TRBD2	-	18	TRBJ2-1	CAISPHGLAGGQYNEQFF	TGTGCCATCAGTCCCCATGGGCTAGCGGGGGGGCAGTACAATGAGCAGTTCTTC
TRBV10-2	-	-	13	TRBJ1-2	CASGDQINYGYTF	TGCGCCAGCGGAGATCAGATAAACTATGGCTACACCTTC
TRBV7-9	TRBD1	-	13	TRBJ1-1	CASSLTGDTEAFF	TGTGCCAGCAGTTTGACAGGGGACACTGAAGCTTTCTTT
TRBV6-6	-	-	14	TRBJ1-2	CASSHDRRNYGYTF	TGTGCCAGCAGCCACGACAGACGAAACTATGGCTACACCTTC
TRBV5-3	TRBD2	-	17	TRBJ2-5	CARATTRLAASQETQYF	TGTGCCAGAGCCACTACTCGACTAGCGGCGTCGCAAGAGACCCAGTACTTC
TRBV5-5	-	once	18	TRBJ2-1	CASSLAFQGRGGDNEQFF	TGTGCCAGCAGCTTGGCCTTTCAGGGGAGAGGGGGGGACAATGAGCAGTTCTTC
TRBV3-1/TRBV3-2	TRBD2	-	17	TRBJ2-5	CASSPGPIVGEGRAQYF	TGTGCCAGCAGCCCTGGCCCAATCGTAGGGGAGGGGAGAGCCCAGTACTTC
TRBV28	TRBD1	-	15	TRBJ2-7	CASRGSGTGGVEQYF	TGTGCCAGCAGAGGTAGTGGGACAGGGGGCGTCGAGCAGTACTTC
TRBV6-1	-	-	12	TRBJ1-2	CASSEPGGGYTF	TGTGCCAGCAGTGAACCGGGAGGAGGCTACACCTTC
TRBV27	TRBD2	-	17	TRBJ2-1	CASSLLTAGGPYNEQFF	TGTGCCAGCAGTTTATTAACCGCGGGGGGGCCTTACAATGAGCAGTTCTTC
TRBV5-4	TRBD2	-	14	TRBJ2-1	CASSSGTSESEQFF	TGTGCCAGCAGCTCAGGGACTAGCGAGAGCGAGCAGTTCTTC
TRBV15	-	-	13	TRBJ2-3	CATSRDLRYTQYF	TGTGCCACCAGCAGAGATCTACGTTATACGCAGTATTTT
TRBV18	-	-	13	TRBJ1-5	CASSPERNQPQHF	TGTGCCAGCTCACCAGAGCGCAATCAGCCCCAGCATTTT
TRBV4-2	TRBD1	many	16	TRBJ1-5	CASSQGPRGRNQPQHF	TGTGCCAGCAGCCAAGGACCAAGGGGGCGGAATCAGCCCCAGCATTTT
TRBV5-1	-	-	16	TRBJ2-2	CASSWGVFANTGELFF	TGCGCCAGCAGCTGGGGGGTATTTGCGAACACCGGGGAGCTGTTTTTT
TRBV5-5	-	-	15	TRBJ2-3	CASSYTLPSTDTQYF	TGTGCCAGCAGCTACACCCTTCCTAGCACAGATACGCAGTATTTT
TRBV3-1/TRBV3-2	TRBD2	-	16	TRBJ2-5	CASSPSGDELQETQYF	TGTGCCAGCAGCCCTAGCGGGGACGAATTACAAGAGACCCAGTACTTC
TRBV6-5	-	-	16	TRBJ2-3	CASSYSAGTSTDTQYF	TGTGCCAGCAGTTATTCGGCAGGTACTAGCACAGATACGCAGTATTTT
TRBV19	TRBD1	-	17	TRBJ1-5	CASSIDKQQGLGQPQHF	TGTGCCAGTAGTATAGATAAGCAACAGGGGCTGGGTCAGCCCCAGCATTTT
TRBV25-1	TRBD2	-	12	TRBJ2-4	CASSRGGNIQYF	TGTGCCAGCAGTCGGGGGGGAAACATTCAGTACTTC
TRBV6-5	-	-	15	TRBJ1-5	CASSYSPGSNQPQHF	TGTGCCAGCAGTTACTCACCCGGGAGCAATCAGCCCCAGCATTTT
TRBV5-8	TRBD1	-	13	TRBJ1-2	CASSLTGEYGYTF	TGTGCCAGCAGCTTGACAGGGGAGTATGGCTACACCTTC
TRBV30	TRBD1	-	15	TRBJ1-1	CAWMTNRGSDTEAFF	TGTGCCTGGATGACGAACAGGGGGTCTGACACTGAAGCTTTCTTT
TRBV9	-	-	21	TRBJ2-6	CASSVAIGLQLPPTGANVLTF	TGTGCCAGCAGCGTAGCTATTGGGTTACAGCTTCCCCCTACTGGGGCCAACGTCCTGACTTTC
TRBV27	TRBD1	-	13	TRBJ1-2	CASSLTGSYGYTF	TGTGCCAGCAGCCTGACAGGGTCTTATGGCTACACCTTC
TRBV5-1	-	-	14	TRBJ1-1	CASSLEGGNTEAFF	TGCGCCAGCAGCCTGGAAGGGGGAAACACTGAAGCTTTCTTT
TRBV2	TRBD2	-	15	TRBJ2-5	CASQTGAGGQETQYF	TGTGCCTCCCAAACGGGGGCGGGGGGACAAGAGACCCAGTACTTC
TRBV27	TRBD1	-	16	TRBJ1-1	CASSLGTGGSGTEAFF	TGTGCCAGCAGTTTAGGGACAGGGGGGTCTGGGACTGAAGCTTTCTTT
TRBV11-2	TRBD2	-	17	TRBJ2-7	CASSPRKGRGNSYEQYF	TGTGCCAGCAGCCCACGAAAGGGGCGGGGGAACTCCTACGAGCAGTACTTC
TRBV5-1	TRBD1	few	17	TRBJ1-6	CASSRDRGQDYNSPLHF	TGCGCCAGCAGCCGTGACAGGGGGCAAGATTATAATTCACCCCTCCACTTT
TRBV5-1	-	-	12	TRBJ2-3	CASSLRRDTQYF	TGCGCCAGCAGCCTCCGGCGGGATACGCAGTATTTT
TRBV4-1	-	-	17	TRBJ2-4	CASSQDVTQKRENIQYF	TGCGCCAGCAGCCAAGATGTTACCCAAAAAAGAGAAAACATTCAGTACTTC
TRBV6-5	TRBD1	-	16	TRBJ2-7	CASSYSSAGGAYEQYF	TGTGCCAGCAGTTACTCGAGTGCAGGGGGCGCCTACGAGCAGTACTTC
TRBV3-1/TRBV3-2	-	-	13	TRBJ1-1	CASSPMAQREAFF	TGTGCCAGCAGCCCAATGGCTCAGCGTGAAGCTTTCTTT
TRBV7-2	-	once	15	TRBJ1-3	CASSLDRSPGNTIYF	TGTGCCAGCAGCTTAGATAGATCTCCTGGAAACACCATATATTTT
TRBV21-1	-	-	14	TRBJ1-5	CASERTGPNQPQHF	TGTGCCAGCGAGCGGACAGGTCCTAATCAGCCCCAGCATTTT
TRBV30	-	-	12	TRBJ2-3	CAWREGMDTQYF	TGTGCCTGGAGGGAGGGAATGGATACGCAGTATTTT
TRBV2	TRBD1	-	13	TRBJ1-2	CASSDRASYGYTF	TGTGCCAGCAGCGACAGGGCCTCTTATGGCTACACCTTC
TRBV6-5	-	-	15	TRBJ1-3	CASSKAGLVRNTIYF	TGTGCCAGCAGTAAGGCGGGTTTGGTGAGAAACACCATATATTTT
TRBV12-3/TRBV12-4	-	-	12	TRBJ1-2	CASSTSLYGYTF	TGTGCCAGCAGCACCAGTTTGTATGGCTACACCTTC
TRBV7-9	TRBD2	-	15	TRBJ2-7	CASSPGRASSYEQYF	TGTGCCAGCAGCCCCGGGAGGGCCAGCTCCTACGAGCAGTACTTC
TRBV28	TRBD2	-	14	TRBJ2-1	CASSYGLGYNEQFF	TGTGCCAGCAGCTATGGACTAGGATATAATGAGCAGTTCTTC
TRBV30	TRBD1	-	15	TRBJ2-7	CAWGRLGQVFHEQYF	TGTGCCTGGGGACGCCTGGGACAGGTCTTCCACGAGCAGTACTTC